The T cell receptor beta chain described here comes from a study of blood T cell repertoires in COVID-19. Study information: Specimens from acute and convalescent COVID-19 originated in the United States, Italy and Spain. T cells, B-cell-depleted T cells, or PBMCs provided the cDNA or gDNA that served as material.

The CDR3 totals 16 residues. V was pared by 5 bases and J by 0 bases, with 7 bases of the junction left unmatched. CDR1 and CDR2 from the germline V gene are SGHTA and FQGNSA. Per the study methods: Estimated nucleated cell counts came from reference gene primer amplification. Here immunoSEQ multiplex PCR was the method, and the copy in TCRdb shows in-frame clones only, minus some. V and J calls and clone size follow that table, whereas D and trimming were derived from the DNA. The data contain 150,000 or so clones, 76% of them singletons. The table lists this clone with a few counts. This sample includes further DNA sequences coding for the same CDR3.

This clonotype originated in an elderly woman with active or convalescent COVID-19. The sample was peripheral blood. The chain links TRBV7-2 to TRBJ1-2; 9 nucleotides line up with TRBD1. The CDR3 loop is CASSPGTGLANYGYTF. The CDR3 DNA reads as TGTGCCAGCAGCCCTGGGACAGGGCTAGCTAACTATGGCTACACCTTC.